These 24 T cell receptor beta chains share one sample of origin, sequenced in a study of T cells after yellow fever vaccination. TCRdb passed the 5' RACE reads through MiXCR, listing each CDR3 protein once. Among about 69,000 distinct CDR3 sequences listed, about 6% were seen once. Sequenced here: CD4+ T cells sorted from PBMCs, sampled roughly 14 days after the first yellow fever vaccination. The receptors here all came from a man between 18 and 35 years old who received the YFV17D yellow fever vaccine.

At least ten counts were recorded for this clonotype. The rearrangement links TRBV3-1 to TRBJ2-1; TRBD2 matches 7 bases. The CDR3 is 15 residues long. V dropped 0 bases and J dropped 7; count of bases not matched to a gene: 6. Germline-derived CDR1 and CDR2 are LGHDT and YNNKEL (reference sequence). The CDR3 nucleotides are TGTGCCAGCAGCCAAGATATCGGACTAGTGAATGAGCAGTTCTTC. The encoded protein is CASSQDIGLVNEQFF.

This clonotype showed up many times. This sequence joins TRBV7-3 and TRBJ2-3; D is possibly TRBD2 (6 bases). Trimming took 3 bases from V and 4 from J, leaving 11 bases between them. This CDR3 contains 14 residues. Germline V gene data show CDR1 as SGHTA and CDR2 as FQGTGA. The CDR3 sequence is CASSFSGYADTQYF. The DNA of the CDR3 is TGTGCCAGCAGCTTCAGCGGGTACGCAGATACGCAGTATTTT.

This clonotype occurred many times. This sequence joins TRBV7-6 and TRBJ2-5; no reliable D call. Looked up from germline, CDR1 is SGHVS and CDR2 is FNYEAQ. The CDR3 runs 13 residues. V shed 4 bases and J shed 5 bases, with 11 bases lying between them. CDR3 bases: TGTGCCAGCAGCTCCTACAAGGAGGAGACCCAGTACTTC. Residues: CASSSYKEETQYF.

This clonotype occurred many times. This sequence joins TRBV6-2 or TRBV6-3 and TRBJ2-2; the D gene could be TRBD1 or TRBD2 (5 bases each). CDR1 MNHEY and CDR2 SVGEGT come from the germline V gene. The V gene lost 6 bases and the J gene lost 3 bases, with 11 bases spanning the gap. This CDR3 comprises 14 residues. The CDR3 nucleotides are TGTGCCAGCAGCCGCATGGGGGACACCGGGGAGCTGTTTTTT. Protein: CASSRMGDTGELFF.

The gene calls are TRBV7-9 and TRBJ2-1; possible D gene TRBD2, 5 bases. V was cut by 8 bases and J by 8 bases, with 10 bases left in between. Per the germline V gene, CDR1 is SEHNR and CDR2 is FQNEAQ (reference sequence). The CDR3 totals 11 residues. The CDR3 protein is CASGLGHEQFF. The CDR3 DNA follows: TGTGCCAGCGGACTTGGGCATGAGCAGTTCTTC.

This clonotype was seen ten or more times. The V call is TRBV15, the J call TRBJ1-2; D perhaps matches TRBD1 (6 bases). Germline V gives CDR1 LNHNV, CDR2 YYDKDF (reference sequence). The CDR3 extends over 15 amino acids. V dropped 3 bases and J dropped 2 bases, with 13 bases sitting between them. The CDR3, as DNA: TGTGCCACCAGCAGTCCCAGGGGCCCAAACTATGGCTACACCTTC. Translated: CATSSPRGPNYGYTF.

This clonotype was seen a handful of times. The chain recombines TRBV10-3 with TRBJ2-5; TRBD2 is a possible D gene (6 bases). Germline V gives CDR1 ENHRY, CDR2 SYGVKD. The length of the CDR3 is 16 residues. The V end lost 0 bases, the J end lost 8 bases, and 19 bases lay between the germline ends. In nucleotides, the CDR3 is TGTGCCATCAGTGAGTCTCTTAGCGGTCCGGGTGGAACCCAGTACTTC. Amino acids: CAISESLSGPGGTQYF.

This clonotype has just a few counts. CDR3 amino acids: CASSLGQTIAGANVLTF. CDR3 coding DNA: TGTGCCAGCAGCTTAGGGCAGACTATAGCTGGGGCCAACGTCCTGACTTTC. The chain links TRBV5-4 to TRBJ2-6; tentative D call: TRBD2 (5 bases). Germline-derived CDR1 and CDR2 are SGHNT and YYREEE (reference sequence). V was cut by 2 bases and J by 2 bases, with 14 bases left in between. CDR3 length: 17 residues.

This clonotype was detected many times. The rearrangement uses TRBV5-1 and TRBJ2-3, with D possibly TRBD2 on 5 matching bases. CDR3 length: 14 amino acids. Per germline, CDR1 SGHRS and CDR2 YFSETQ. V lost 4 bases and J 2 bases, leaving 11 bases between the germline ends. The CDR3, as DNA: TGCGCCAGCAGCCCCGGACTTGCCACAGATACGCAGTATTTT. Its translation is CASSPGLATDTQYF. Full variable domain (outside the CDR3, taken from reference TRBV5-1 and TRBJ2-3): KAGVTQTPRYLIKTRGQQVTLSCSPISGHRSVSWYQQTPGQGLQFLFEYFSETQRNKGNFPGRFSGRQFSNSRSEMNVSTLELGDSALYLCASSPGLATDTQYFGPGTRLTVL.

This clonotype was counted ten times or more. This rearrangement joins TRBV10-3 to TRBJ1-5; possibly TRBD1 for D (5 bases). CDR1 is ENHRY and CDR2 is SYGVKD in the germline V gene. The V and J ends lost 0 bases and 2 bases respectively, with 14 bases between them. The CDR3 loop spans 17 amino acids. This CDR3 is CAISESSGGRGNQPQHF. The DNA of the CDR3 is TGTGCCATCAGTGAGTCGTCCGGGGGGAGAGGCAATCAGCCCCAGCATTTT.

The chain carries TRBV6-1 and TRBJ1-1; D call uncertain. The germline V gene has CDR1 MNHNS and CDR2 SASEGT. The CDR3 loop spans 14 amino acids. Trimming removed 7 bases from V and 1 base from J, with 13 bases in between. DNA of the CDR3: TGTGCCAGCACCCGATGGTTGGGGAACACTGAAGCTTTCTTT. Amino acid sequence: CASTRWLGNTEAFF.

CDR3 sequence: CASSLVLLASLTDTQYF. For the CDR3, the DNA is TGTGCCAGCAGCTTAGTGTTACTAGCGAGCCTCACAGATACGCAGTATTTT. The rearrangement uses TRBV7-2 and TRBJ2-3, with 7 bases aligning to TRBD2. CDR1 and CDR2 (germline): SGHTA, FQGNSA. V shed 1 base, J shed 2 bases, and the junction held 9 bases outside the gene matches. The CDR3 length is 17 residues.

This clonotype appeared many times. V and J are TRBV4-1 and TRBJ1-2; 8 nucleotides agree with TRBD1. V lost 6 bases to trimming and J lost 5 bases; unmatched junction nucleotides: 23. There are 19 residues in the CDR3. Germline V gives CDR1 MGHRA, CDR2 YSYEKL. The CDR3 reads CASSRAESGTGARWYGYTF. As DNA, the CDR3 is TGCGCCAGCAGTCGAGCGGAATCCGGGACAGGAGCTCGTTGGTATGGCTACACCTTC.

There are many counts of this clonotype. The chain couples TRBV6-5 to TRBJ2-1; 9 nucleotides agree with TRBD2. CDR3 size: 15 residues. Losses at the gene ends were 4 bases for V and 8 bases for J; bases not matched to a gene: 9. Germline V gene lookup returns CDR1 MNHEY and CDR2 SVGAGI. CDR3 amino acids: CASSSRGGWGDEQFF. The CDR3 coding sequence is TGTGCCAGCAGTTCGCGGGGGGGCTGGGGAGATGAGCAGTTCTTC.

In its sample, this clonotype was seen many times. V is TRBV20-1 and J is TRBJ2-7; D unresolved. CDR3 size: 12 residues. Per the germline V gene, CDR1 is DFQATT and CDR2 is SNEGSKA (reference sequence). V lost 3 bases and J 1 base, leaving 7 bases between the germline ends. The CDR3 bases are TGCAGTGCTAGGGCAAAGTCCTACGAGCAGTACGTC. Amino acids: CSARAKSYEQYV.

This clonotype was seen repeatedly, ten times or more. This chain connects TRBV5-6 to TRBJ2-3; D is perhaps TRBD2 (6 bases). This CDR3 comprises 15 residues. The germline V and J ends were trimmed by 4 bases and 3 bases, with 15 bases remaining between them. Germline loops: CDR1 SGHDT, CDR2 YYEEEE. CDR3 in DNA: TGTGCCAGCAGCCGCGGTCTGGGAGGTACAGATACGCAGTATTTT. This codes for CASSRGLGGTDTQYF.

This clonotype was detected many times. J is TRBJ2-2 and V is TRBV6-2 or TRBV6-3, with TRBD2 as a possible D gene (5 bases). Germline CDR1 is MNHEY and CDR2 is SVGEGT. This CDR3 spans 15 amino acids. V was trimmed by 6 bases and J by 2 bases, leaving 13 bases between them. CDR3 bases: TGTGCCAGCAGCGCCGGACGGACTAACACCGGGGAGCTGTTTTTT. Translated, it gives CASSAGRTNTGELFF.

This clonotype was detected ten times or more. The rearrangement links TRBV3-1 to TRBJ1-4; no definite D call. The CDR3 has 14 residues. Germline assignment: CDR1 LGHDT and CDR2 YNNKEL (reference sequence). V lost 0 bases to trimming and J lost 2 bases, with 4 bases between them. CDR3 in DNA: TGTGCCAGCAGCCAAGATGACACTAATGAAAAACTGTTTTTT. Amino acid sequence: CASSQDDTNEKLFF.

The CDR3 DNA is TGTGCCAGCAGCATCGGACTAGCCTTCAATGAGCAGTTCTTC. Protein sequence: CASSIGLAFNEQFF. V gene TRBV7-2 combines with J gene TRBJ2-1; 8 bases are a match to TRBD2. This CDR3 has 14 residues. The germline V gene encodes CDR1 SGHTA and CDR2 FQGNSA. V was pared by 5 bases and J by 6 bases, with 6 bases of the junction left unmatched.

At least ten counts were recorded for this clonotype. The chain combines TRBV4-3 with TRBJ2-1, with D perhaps TRBD2 (6 bases). The CDR3 sequence is 16 residues long. Trimming removed 0 bases from V and 1 base from J, with 10 bases in between. The germline CDR1 and CDR2 sequences are LGHNA and YSLEER. CDR3 protein: CASSQDQRGSYNEQFF. DNA for the CDR3: TGCGCCAGCAGCCAAGATCAACGGGGGTCCTACAATGAGCAGTTCTTC.

This clonotype was detected many times. DNA of the CDR3: TGCAGTGCTAGAGATCAAGGGGGCGGAGTTCGGCCCCAGCATTTT. Amino acids: CSARDQGGGVRPQHF. V and J are TRBV20-1 and TRBJ1-5, with TRBD1 matching over 7 bases. The V gene's germline CDR1 is DFQATT and CDR2 SNEGSKA (reference sequence). V shed 0 bases, J shed 9 bases, and the junction held 11 bases outside the gene matches. The CDR3 extends over 15 amino acids.

This clonotype has a count of ten or more. CDR3 bases: TGTGCCAGCAGCCAAGAATGGAGGGACAGGGCGCGGACCTTC. Translation gives CASSQEWRDRARTF. The chain links TRBV3-1 to TRBJ1-2, with 9 bases identical to TRBD1. The CDR3 runs 14 residues. The germline V gene encodes CDR1 LGHDT and CDR2 YNNKEL (reference sequence). Trimming at V came to 0 bases and at J to 14 bases, leaving 10 bases not matched to a gene.

This clonotype was recorded at least ten times. J is TRBJ2-7 and V is TRBV6-5; 7 bases are shared with TRBD1. This CDR3 contains 15 residues. J was trimmed by 0 bases and V by 2 bases; bases with no gene match: 4. Germline values: CDR1 MNHEY, CDR2 SVGAGI. CDR3 sequence: CASSYGQGVSYEQYF. The CDR3 nucleotides read TGTGCCAGCAGTTACGGGCAGGGGGTCTCCTACGAGCAGTACTTC.

This clonotype was recorded many times. The chain recombines TRBV5-1 with TRBJ1-4; D not certain. CDR1 SGHRS and CDR2 YFSETQ come from the germline V gene. The CDR3 totals 15 residues. Trimming pared 3 bases from V and 0 bases from J, leaving 9 bases between. CDR3 DNA: TGCGCCAGCAGCTCTACCGGGGCAACTAATGAAAAACTGTTTTTT. Translated: CASSSTGATNEKLFF.